The 30 T cell receptor beta chains given below trace back to one sample, sequenced in a study of T-cell memory formation after mild COVID-19 (dated by TCRdb to the early 2020s). Library preparation was by 5' RACE. The run used an Illumina NovaSeq 6000. TCRdb reran the public reads through fastp at Q25 and MiXCR, keeping productive beta chains. Entries that share a CDR3 protein sequence are merged under the most common genes and DNA. The sample records fewer than 550,000 distinct CDR3 sequences, over 15% of which are singletons. The top ten constitute approximately 8.4% of the sample. Sequencing was performed on PBMCs or a T cell subset sorted from them (not recorded which). Receptors originate from an adult woman who had mild COVID-19 (a few samples of this study predate the infection). The sample titles of this study are shuffled in the database, so cell type and time point are left out; the donor was told from shared clones.

V usage is TRBV7-2 and J usage is TRBJ2-5, with a tentative D call TRBD1 (5 bases). The CDR3 has 15 amino acids. Per the germline V gene, CDR1 is SGHTA and CDR2 is FQGNSA. Trimming stripped 4 bases from V and 5 bases from J, with 17 bases between. The CDR3 is CASSSSRQRQETQYF. The DNA of the CDR3 is TGTGCCAGCAGCTCCAGTCGTCAACGACAGGAGACCCAGTACTTC.

This clonotype was found a few times. The rearrangement uses TRBV6-6 and TRBJ2-1; 7 bases are shared with TRBD2. This CDR3 contains 14 residues. Looked up from germline, CDR1 is MNHNY and CDR2 is SVGAGI (reference sequence). V was clipped by 6 bases and J by 7 bases; unmatched bases: 9. The CDR3 nucleotides read TGTGCCAGCAGGTCCCTAGCGGCCATGAATGAGCAGTTCTTC. Protein product: CASRSLAAMNEQFF.

This clonotype was observed a few times. The chain carries TRBV28 and TRBJ2-7; D gene uncertain. The CDR3 has 13 residues. Germline values: CDR1 MDHEN, CDR2 SYDVKM. V lost 7 bases and J 4 bases, leaving 14 bases between the germline ends. This CDR3 reads CASTPGSRYEQYF. The CDR3 bases are TGTGCCAGCACTCCCGGGTCGAGGTACGAGCAGTACTTC.

The rearrangement links TRBV6-5 to TRBJ2-2; a weak D match, TRBD1 (5 bases). The V gene's germline CDR1 is MNHEY and CDR2 SVGAGI. The CDR3 length is 16 residues. V was shortened by 3 bases and J by 5 bases, with 16 bases between the two germline ends. CDR3 in amino acids: CASSYQGTSRTGELFF. CDR3 DNA: TGTGCCAGCAGTTATCAGGGAACCTCGAGGACCGGGGAGCTGTTTTTT.

This clonotype has a handful of counts. V usage is TRBV20-1 and J usage is TRBJ2-7; the D gene is possibly TRBD1 (5 bases). The V and J ends lost 2 bases and 2 bases respectively, with 13 bases between them. The CDR3 totals 14 residues. Germline V lookup: CDR1 DFQATT, CDR2 SNEGSKA (reference sequence). The CDR3 loop reads CSARIGARPYEQYF. The CDR3 bases are TGCAGTGCTAGAATTGGGGCGAGGCCCTACGAGCAGTACTTC.

The chain links TRBV29-1 to TRBJ1-1; D might be TRBD1 (5 bases). Germline CDR1 is SQVTM and CDR2 is ANQGSEA. CDR3 length equals 11 residues. Trimming took 1 base from V and 7 from J, leaving 7 bases between them. Here the CDR3 reads CSVEGGVEAFF. In DNA, the CDR3 is TGCAGCGTTGAAGGGGGGGTTGAAGCTTTCTTT.

This clonotype has only a few counts. The CDR3 sequence: CASSLVSAGGGGAFF. Here the CDR3 DNA reads TGTGCCAGCAGCTTAGTATCGGCAGGGGGCGGAGGAGCTTTCTTT. The V call is TRBV7-6, the J call TRBJ1-1; 8 nucleotides match TRBD1. The CDR3 is made up of 15 amino acids. V shed 1 base and J 10 bases; nucleotides not matched to a gene: 11. Germline loops: CDR1 SGHVS, CDR2 FNYEAQ.

This clonotype was counted between two and nine times. This chain joins TRBV12-3 or TRBV12-4 and TRBJ1-3; D not resolved. Trimming cost V 8 bases and J 4 bases, with 15 bases left between them. The CDR3 length is 14 residues. As DNA, the CDR3 is TGTGCCAGCGGGATCCAAGCGGGGGGAAACACCATATATTTT. Its protein product is CASGIQAGGNTIYF.

This clonotype occurred a few times. The chain couples TRBV24-1 to TRBJ2-7, with D possibly TRBD2 on 6 matching bases. Germline V gene data show CDR1 as KGHDR and CDR2 as SFDVKD. This CDR3 comprises 16 residues. V lost 4 bases and J 0 bases, leaving 15 bases between the germline ends. CDR3 amino acids: CATSERDSGGSYEQYF. The CDR3 DNA reads as TGTGCCACCAGTGAAAGGGATAGCGGCGGCTCCTACGAGCAGTACTTC.

This chain connects TRBV18 to TRBJ2-2; D ambiguous. Germline CDR1 is KGHSH and CDR2 is LQKENI. The V end lost 5 bases, the J end lost 5 bases, and 9 bases lay between the germline ends. The CDR3 is 13 residues long. The CDR3 sequence: CASSTDVTGELFF. CDR3 bases: TGTGCCAGCTCAACTGACGTGACCGGGGAGCTGTTTTTT.

The chain links TRBV18 to TRBJ2-1; D is uncertain. The V and J ends lost 2 bases and 5 bases respectively, with 7 bases between them. The V gene's germline CDR1 is KGHSH and CDR2 LQKENI. The CDR3 has 13 amino acids. The DNA of the CDR3 is TGTGCCAGCTCACCAAATCAAAACAATGAGCAGTTCTTC. Translated, it gives CASSPNQNNEQFF.

This clonotype was found a few times. J is TRBJ1-1 and V is TRBV5-1; TRBD1 agrees at 7 bases. Germline lookup yields CDR1 SGHRS and CDR2 YFSETQ. The CDR3 spans 15 residues. Trimming at V came to 0 bases and at J to 4 bases, leaving 6 bases not matched to a gene. CDR3 amino acids: CASSLATSGGTEAFF. The DNA of the CDR3 is TGCGCCAGCAGCTTGGCGACCTCAGGGGGCACTGAAGCTTTCTTT.

The rearrangement links TRBV19 to TRBJ1-5; tentative D call: TRBD1 (6 bases). This CDR3 is built from 14 residues. CDR1 is LNHDA and CDR2 is SQIVND in the germline V gene (reference sequence). The ends were cut back, 3 bases at V and 4 bases at J, with 10 bases in the middle. CDR3 loop: CASSITGQNQPQHF. The CDR3 nucleotides are TGTGCCAGTAGTATTACAGGGCAAAATCAGCCCCAGCATTTT.

The rearrangement uses TRBV3-1 and TRBJ1-2; a weak D match, TRBD1 (6 bases). The V gene lost 3 bases and the J gene lost 4 bases, with 15 bases spanning the gap. The length of the CDR3 is 15 residues. CDR1 and CDR2 (germline): LGHDT, YNNKEL (reference sequence). In DNA, the CDR3 is TGTGCCAGCAGCCACCCCCACACAGGGCTCTATGGCTACACCTTC. Its translation is CASSHPHTGLYGYTF.

This clonotype came up a few times. The chain employs TRBV28 and TRBJ2-7, with 8 positions matching TRBD1. V gave up 7 bases and J gave up 4 bases; unmatched junction bases: 15. Germline V gene sequence: CDR1 MDHEN, CDR2 SYDVKM. There are 16 residues in the CDR3. DNA for the CDR3: TGTGCCAGCATCAAAAGGGGATGGACAGGGCGATACGAGCAGTACTTC. Residues: CASIKRGWTGRYEQYF.

This clonotype has more than one count but fewer than ten. The chain uses TRBV20-1 and TRBJ2-7; the D call may be TRBD1 or TRBD2 (6 bases each). This CDR3 spans 13 amino acids. Germline CDR1 DFQATT, CDR2 SNEGSKA (reference sequence). V shed 6 bases and J shed 7 bases, with 19 bases lying between them. The CDR3 DNA is TGCAGTGCCGGGGGCAGGGCCGACTCTGAGCAGTACTTC. Protein product: CSAGGRADSEQYF.

The chain recombines TRBV15 with TRBJ1-1; 9 bases are shared with TRBD1. Germline values: CDR1 LNHNV, CDR2 YYDKDF (reference sequence). The CDR3 contains 15 residues. The ends lost 1 base at V and 0 bases at J; junction bases unmatched: 0. CDR3 loop: CATSRGDRVNTEAFF. The CDR3 DNA reads as TGTGCCACCAGCAGAGGGGACAGGGTGAACACTGAAGCTTTCTTT.

The chain joins TRBV7-9 to TRBJ2-5, with D tentatively TRBD1 or TRBD2 (5 bases each). Trimming left V 1 base short and J 5 bases short, with 8 bases between. The V gene's germline CDR1 is SEHNR and CDR2 FQNEAQ (reference sequence). This CDR3 spans 13 amino acids. The CDR3 nucleotides are TGTGCCAGCAGCTTAGACTGGGGGGAGACCCAGTACTTC. Residues: CASSLDWGETQYF.

The chain recombines TRBV9 with TRBJ2-7; no firm D call. The CDR3 is 14 amino acids. V lost 4 bases to trimming and J lost 5 bases, with 16 bases between them. Germline assignment: CDR1 SGDLS and CDR2 YYNGEE. The CDR3 sequence: CASSQSSGANEQYF. The CDR3 DNA follows: TGTGCCAGCAGCCAGTCCTCAGGAGCCAACGAGCAGTACTTC.

The gene calls are TRBV21-1 and TRBJ1-1; the D segment call TRBD1 is taken from the table without a DNA check. TRBV21-1 constitutes a pseudogene. The CDR3 covers 15 residues. The CDR3 here is CASSTPRTVNTEAFF. The CDR3 nucleotides are TGTGCCAGCAGCACCCCCAGGACAGTGAACACTGAAGCTTTCTTT.

There are a few counts of this clonotype. The chain recombines TRBV13 with TRBJ1-1, with D possibly TRBD1 on 6 matching bases. The CDR3 spans 14 residues. Per the germline V gene, CDR1 is PRHDT and CDR2 is FYEKMQ (reference sequence). Trimming took off 8 bases at V and 5 bases at J, with 18 bases between the two ends. The CDR3 region has the DNA TGTGCCAGCGAGACCAGGGGAGGGCGGACTGAAGCTTTCTTT. Translating gives CASETRGGRTEAFF. Using reference TRBV13 and TRBJ1-1 for the parts outside the CDR3, the full variable domain is AAGVIQSPRHLIKEKRETATLKCYPIPRHDTVYWYQQGPGQDPQFLISFYEKMQSDKGSIPDRFSAQQFSDYHSELNMSSLELGDSALYFCASETRGGRTEAFFGQGTRLTVV.

This clonotype was observed a few times. V and J are TRBV7-2 and TRBJ1-5; TRBD1 aligns across 10 bases. With 5 bases clipped from V and 10 bases from J, the junction kept 8 bases outside the gene matches. Germline V gene lookup returns CDR1 SGHTA and CDR2 FQGNSA. CDR3 size: 14 residues. DNA for the CDR3: TGTGCCAGCAGCCTCACGGGGACAGGGGATCCCCAGCATTTT. Its translation is CASSLTGTGDPQHF. Supplemented by reference TRBV7-2 and TRBJ1-5, the full variable domain reads GAGVSQSPSNKVTEKGKDVELRCDPISGHTALYWYRQSLGQGLEFLIYFQGNSAPDKSGLPSDRFSAERTGGSVSTLTIQRTQQEDSAVYLCASSLTGTGDPQHFGDGTRLSIL.

The table lists this clonotype with a few counts. The rearrangement joins TRBV20-1 to TRBJ2-1; unclear D gene. Per germline, CDR1 DFQATT and CDR2 SNEGSKA (reference sequence). The germline V and J ends were trimmed by 6 bases and 7 bases, with 13 bases remaining between them. CDR3 size: 12 residues. CDR3 residues: CSARLQTNEQFF. CDR3 DNA sequence: TGCAGTGCCCGACTCCAGACTAATGAGCAGTTCTTC.

The V call is TRBV20-1, the J call TRBJ2-3; 8 positions match TRBD2. The CDR3 extends over 18 amino acids. Trimming took 6 bases from V and 2 from J; bases not matched to a gene: 19. Looked up from germline, CDR1 is DFQATT and CDR2 is SNEGSKA (reference sequence). The CDR3 bases are TGCAGTGCCACTCCCGATTTCACCTTAGCGGGGAACACAGATACGCAGTATTTT. It yields the protein CSATPDFTLAGNTDTQYF.

This clonotype was detected only a few times. The chain combines TRBV7-9 with TRBJ2-3; D ambiguous. This CDR3 region has 16 residues. V was clipped by 2 bases and J by 6 bases, with 18 bases between them. Germline V gene lookup returns CDR1 SEHNR and CDR2 FQNEAQ (reference sequence). The CDR3 reads CASSLTRSAVVDTQYF. The CDR3, as DNA: TGTGCCAGCAGCTTAACGCGGAGTGCAGTAGTTGATACGCAGTATTTT. Based on the CDR3 plus reference TRBV7-9 and TRBJ2-3, the full variable domain is DTGVSQNPRHKITKRGQNVTFRCDPISEHNRLYWYRQTLGQGPEFLTYFQNEAQLEKSRLLSDRFSAERPKGSFSTLEIQRTEQGDSAMYLCASSLTRSAVVDTQYFGPGTRLTVL.

J is TRBJ2-3 and V is TRBV20-1, with 11 bases fitting TRBD2. CDR1 is DFQATT, CDR2 SNEGSKA, per germline (reference sequence). Unmatched junction bases numbered 7, after V lost 5 bases and J lost 3 bases. The CDR3 is 15 amino acids. The DNA for the CDR3 is TGCAGTGCTCAAGTCACTAGCGGGAGAACAGATACGCAGTATTTT. Amino acids: CSAQVTSGRTDTQYF.

The chain couples TRBV5-1 to TRBJ1-4; maybe TRBD1 (5 bases). The CDR3 contains 15 residues. In germline, CDR1 is SGHRS, CDR2 YFSETQ. The V end was cut by 4 bases, the J end by 8 bases, with 18 bases between. CDR3 sequence reads: CASSPEGRGREKLFF. The CDR3 nucleotides read TGCGCCAGCAGCCCGGAGGGGAGGGGTCGCGAAAAACTGTTTTTT.

This clonotype was observed a handful of times. The chain is built from TRBV2 and TRBJ2-1; no definite D call. Trimming shortened V by 6 bases and J by 10 bases, and 16 bases separated the two germline ends. CDR1 is SNHLY and CDR2 is FYNNEI in the germline V gene. This CDR3 has 13 residues. CDR3 sequence: CASRHPGPYEQFF. The CDR3, as DNA: TGTGCCAGCAGGCACCCAGGTCCATACGAGCAGTTCTTC.

The sample holds a few counts of this clonotype. The chain recombines TRBV7-9 with TRBJ1-6; D gene unclear. Trimming removed 4 bases from V and 4 bases from J, with 17 bases in between. The CDR3 covers 17 residues. The germline CDR1 and CDR2 sequences are SEHNR and FQNEAQ (reference sequence). CDR3 in amino acids: CASSSGIAGRYNSPLHF. The DNA of the CDR3 is TGTGCCAGCAGCTCCGGTATAGCCGGGAGATATAATTCACCCCTCCACTTT.

The chain employs TRBV12-3 or TRBV12-4 and TRBJ2-4, with 7 bases lining up with TRBD1. V dropped 6 bases and J dropped 11; count of bases not matched to a gene: 4. The length of the CDR3 is 11 residues. The CDR3 nucleotides are TGTGCCAGCAGGTCAACAGGGGTTCAGTACTTC. Translating gives CASRSTGVQYF.